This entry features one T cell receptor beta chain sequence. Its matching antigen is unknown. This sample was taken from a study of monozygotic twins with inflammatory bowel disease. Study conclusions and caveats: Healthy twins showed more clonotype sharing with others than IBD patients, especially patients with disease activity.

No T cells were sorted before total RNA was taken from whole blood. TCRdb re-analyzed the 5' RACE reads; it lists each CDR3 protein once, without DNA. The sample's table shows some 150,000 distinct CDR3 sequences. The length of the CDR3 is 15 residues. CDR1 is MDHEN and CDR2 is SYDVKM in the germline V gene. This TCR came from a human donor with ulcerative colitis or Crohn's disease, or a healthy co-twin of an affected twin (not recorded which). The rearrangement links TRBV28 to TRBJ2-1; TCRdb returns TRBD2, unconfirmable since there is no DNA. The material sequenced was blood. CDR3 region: CASRSGTSGKGEQFF.